The entry below describes one T cell receptor (beta chain). The record originates from a study of cytomegalovirus exposure and HLA in healthy donors. The V end was cut by 1 base, the J end by 7 bases, with 17 bases between. The CDR3 has 14 residues. Germline V gene sequence: CDR1 GTSNPN, CDR2 SVGIG (reference sequence). PCR employed 60 Vbeta and 13 Jbeta primers. Sequencing was performed with immunoSEQ multiplex PCR; in TCRdb, only in-frame clones are kept and a portion is missing. The sample holds about 160,000 clones, about 80% seen once. V and J are TRBV30 and TRBJ2-7; perhaps TRBD2 as D (5 bases). This receptor was obtained from a man between 18 and 29 years old in good health and CMV-seropositive. Sequencing was carried out using PBMCs. This chain's CDR3 is CAWSGAVTSGEQYF. The CDR3 DNA follows: TGTGCCTGGAGTGGTGCGGTTACTTCGGGGGAGCAGTACTTC.